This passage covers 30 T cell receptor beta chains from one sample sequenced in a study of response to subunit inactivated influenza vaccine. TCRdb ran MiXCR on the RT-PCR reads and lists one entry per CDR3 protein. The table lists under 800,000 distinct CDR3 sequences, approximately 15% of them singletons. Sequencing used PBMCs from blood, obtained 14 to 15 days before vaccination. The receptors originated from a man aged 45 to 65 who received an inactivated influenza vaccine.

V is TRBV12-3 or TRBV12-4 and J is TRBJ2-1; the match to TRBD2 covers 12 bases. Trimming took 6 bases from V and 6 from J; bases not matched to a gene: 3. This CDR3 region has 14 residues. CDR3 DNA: TGTGCCAGCAGCGCACTAGCGGGGGGCAATGAGCAGTTCTTC. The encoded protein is CASSALAGGNEQFF.

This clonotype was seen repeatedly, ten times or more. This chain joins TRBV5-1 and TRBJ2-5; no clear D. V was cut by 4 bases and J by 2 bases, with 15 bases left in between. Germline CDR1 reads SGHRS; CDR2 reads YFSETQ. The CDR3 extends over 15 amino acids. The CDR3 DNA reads TGCGCCAGCAGCCCGGCTCGAGGCCTTCAAGAGACCCAGTACTTC. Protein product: CASSPARGLQETQYF.

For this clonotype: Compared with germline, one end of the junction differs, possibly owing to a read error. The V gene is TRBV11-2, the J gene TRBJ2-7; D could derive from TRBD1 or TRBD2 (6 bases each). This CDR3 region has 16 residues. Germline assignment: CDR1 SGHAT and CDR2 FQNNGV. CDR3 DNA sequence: TGTGCCAGCAGCTTAATCCGGGGGCGGACGTTCTACGACCAGTACTTC. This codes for CASSLIRGRTFYDQYF.

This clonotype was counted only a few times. The CDR3 DNA reads as TGTGCCACCAGTGATTCAGCGGGAGGGGGCGAGCAGTTCTTC. Protein: CATSDSAGGGEQFF. This chain connects TRBV24-1 to TRBJ2-1, with TRBD2 matching over 10 bases. The V gene end was trimmed by 2 bases and the J gene end by 10 bases; junction bases not matched to a gene: 4. The CDR3 runs 14 residues. The germline CDR1 and CDR2 sequences are KGHDR and SFDVKD.

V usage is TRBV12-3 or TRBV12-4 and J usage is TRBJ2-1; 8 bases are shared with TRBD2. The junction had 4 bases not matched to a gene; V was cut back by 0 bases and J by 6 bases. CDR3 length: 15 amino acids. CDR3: CASSLAGLVSNEQFF. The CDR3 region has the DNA TGTGCCAGCAGTTTAGCGGGACTAGTCAGCAATGAGCAGTTCTTC.

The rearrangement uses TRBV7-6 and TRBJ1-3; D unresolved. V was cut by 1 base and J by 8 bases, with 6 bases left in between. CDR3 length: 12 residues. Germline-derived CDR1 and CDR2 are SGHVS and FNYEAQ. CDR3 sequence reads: CASSLVWDTIYF. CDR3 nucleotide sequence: TGTGCCAGCAGCTTAGTGTGGGACACCATATATTTT.

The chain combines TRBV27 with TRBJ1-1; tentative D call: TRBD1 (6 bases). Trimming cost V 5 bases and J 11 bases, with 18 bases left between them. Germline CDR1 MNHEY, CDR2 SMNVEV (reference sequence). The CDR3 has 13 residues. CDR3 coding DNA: TGTGCCAGCAGTCCTATCGGGACACAGGATGCTTTCTTT. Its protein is CASSPIGTQDAFF.

CDR3 nucleotide sequence: TGTGCCAGTATAGGGGGCAGGGATCAGCCCCAGCATTTT. Translated, it gives CASIGGRDQPQHF. The chain links TRBV2 to TRBJ1-5, with TRBD1 matching over 7 bases. Germline values: CDR1 SNHLY, CDR2 FYNNEI. CDR3 length equals 13 residues. The V gene end was trimmed by 9 bases and the J gene end by 5 bases; junction bases not matched to a gene: 7. The whole variable domain, remainder taken from reference TRBV2 and TRBJ1-5, is EPEVTQTPSHQVTQMGQEVILRCVPISNHLYFYWYRQILGQKVEFLVSFYNNEISEKSEIFDDQFSVERPDGSNFTLKIRSTKLEDSAMYFCASIGGRDQPQHFGDGTRLSIL.

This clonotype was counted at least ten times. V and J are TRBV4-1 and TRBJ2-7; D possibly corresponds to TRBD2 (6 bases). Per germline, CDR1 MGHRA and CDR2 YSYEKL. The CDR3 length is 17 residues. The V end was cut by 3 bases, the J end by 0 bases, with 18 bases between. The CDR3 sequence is CASSHPRGTLASYEQYF. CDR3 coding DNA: TGCGCCAGCAGCCATCCTCGCGGGACTCTAGCCTCCTACGAGCAGTACTTC.

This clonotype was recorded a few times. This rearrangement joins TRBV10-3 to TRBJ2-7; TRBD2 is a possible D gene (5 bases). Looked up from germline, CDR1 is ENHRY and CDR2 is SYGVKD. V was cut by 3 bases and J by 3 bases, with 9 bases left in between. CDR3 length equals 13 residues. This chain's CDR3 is CAISDSGNYEQYF. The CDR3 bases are TGTGCCATCAGTGATTCCGGGAACTACGAGCAGTACTTC.

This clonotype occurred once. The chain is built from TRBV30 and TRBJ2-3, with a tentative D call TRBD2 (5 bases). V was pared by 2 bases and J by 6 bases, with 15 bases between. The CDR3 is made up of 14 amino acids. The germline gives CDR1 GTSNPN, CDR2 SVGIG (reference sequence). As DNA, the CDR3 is TGTGCCTGGAGTACGGGATCCCGAATGGATACGCAGTATTTT. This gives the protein CAWSTGSRMDTQYF.

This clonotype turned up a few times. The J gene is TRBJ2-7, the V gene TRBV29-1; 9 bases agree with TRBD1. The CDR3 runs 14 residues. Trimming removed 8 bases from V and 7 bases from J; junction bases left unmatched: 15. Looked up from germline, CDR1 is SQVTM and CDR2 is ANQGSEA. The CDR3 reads CSFTGTGYLYEQYF. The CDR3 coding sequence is TGCAGCTTTACCGGGACAGGGTATTTGTATGAGCAGTACTTC.

The CDR3 region is CASRRSGRFSEQYF. DNA for the CDR3: TGTGCCAGCAGAAGAAGCGGGAGGTTCAGCGAGCAGTACTTC. V gene TRBV28 combines with J gene TRBJ2-7, with 9 nucleotides matching TRBD2. The CDR3 has 14 residues. The germline gives CDR1 MDHEN, CDR2 SYDVKM. After removal of 6 bases from V and 6 bases from J, the junction contained 9 bases not matched to a gene.

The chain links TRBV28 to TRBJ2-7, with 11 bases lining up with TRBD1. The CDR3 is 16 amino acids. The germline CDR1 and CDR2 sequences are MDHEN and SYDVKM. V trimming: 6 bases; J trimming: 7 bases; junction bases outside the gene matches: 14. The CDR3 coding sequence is TGTGCCAGCAGACTAACCCCCGGGACAGGGGGAGGTGAGCAGTACTTC. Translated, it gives CASRLTPGTGGGEQYF.

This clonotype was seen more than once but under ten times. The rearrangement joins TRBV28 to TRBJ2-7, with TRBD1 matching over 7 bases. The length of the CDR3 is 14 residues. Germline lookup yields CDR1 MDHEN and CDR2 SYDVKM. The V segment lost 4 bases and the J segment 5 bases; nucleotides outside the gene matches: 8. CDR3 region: CASSSSGGIHEQYF. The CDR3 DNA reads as TGTGCCAGCAGTTCCTCAGGGGGAATCCACGAGCAGTACTTC.

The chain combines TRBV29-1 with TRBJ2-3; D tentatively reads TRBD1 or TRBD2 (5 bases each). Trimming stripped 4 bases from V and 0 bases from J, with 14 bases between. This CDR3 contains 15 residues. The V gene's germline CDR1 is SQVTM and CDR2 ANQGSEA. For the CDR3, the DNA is TGCAGCGTTGGTTCCGGGACGTTTAGCACAGATACGCAGTATTTT. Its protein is CSVGSGTFSTDTQYF.

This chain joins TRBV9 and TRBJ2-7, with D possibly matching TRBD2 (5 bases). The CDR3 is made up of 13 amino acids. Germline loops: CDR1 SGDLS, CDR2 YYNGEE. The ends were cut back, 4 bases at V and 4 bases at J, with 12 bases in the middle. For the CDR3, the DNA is TGTGCCAGCAGCCCGGGGAACACGTACGAGCAGTACTTC. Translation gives CASSPGNTYEQYF.

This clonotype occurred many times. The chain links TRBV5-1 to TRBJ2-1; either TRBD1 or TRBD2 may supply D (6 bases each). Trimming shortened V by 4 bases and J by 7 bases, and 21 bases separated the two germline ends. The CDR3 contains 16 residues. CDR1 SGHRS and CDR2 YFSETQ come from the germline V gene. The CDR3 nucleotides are TGCGCCAGCAGCAGGCGGGGCCAGGGCAGGGGTAATGAGCAGTTCTTC. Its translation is CASSRRGQGRGNEQFF.

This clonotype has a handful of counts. CDR3 nucleotides: TGTGCCAGCAGCCTGGGACTAGCCAACGAGCAGTACTTC. Translating it yields CASSLGLANEQYF. The chain couples TRBV3-1 to TRBJ2-7, with 9 bases identical to TRBD2. Germline assignment: CDR1 LGHDT and CDR2 YNNKEL (reference sequence). V gave up 4 bases and J gave up 5 bases; unmatched junction bases: 3. The CDR3 consists of 13 residues.

CDR3 amino acids: CASRPRDGYGYTF. For the CDR3, the DNA is TGTGCCAGCAGACCCCGGGACGGCTATGGCTACACCTTC. This chain joins TRBV12-3 or TRBV12-4 and TRBJ1-2, with D perhaps matching TRBD1 (5 bases). The V gene lost 6 bases and the J gene lost 4 bases, with 12 bases spanning the gap. This CDR3 region has 13 residues.

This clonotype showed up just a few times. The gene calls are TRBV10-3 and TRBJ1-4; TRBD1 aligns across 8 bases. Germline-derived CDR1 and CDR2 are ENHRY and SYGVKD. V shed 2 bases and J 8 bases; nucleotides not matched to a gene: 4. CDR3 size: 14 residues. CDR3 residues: CAISEGQGSEKLFF. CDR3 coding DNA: TGTGCCATCAGTGAGGGACAGGGAAGCGAAAAACTGTTTTTT.

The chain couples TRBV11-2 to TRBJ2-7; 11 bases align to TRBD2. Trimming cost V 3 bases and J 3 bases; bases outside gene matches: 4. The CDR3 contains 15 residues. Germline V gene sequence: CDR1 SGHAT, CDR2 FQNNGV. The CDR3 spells CASSFGTSGFYEQYF. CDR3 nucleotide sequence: TGTGCCAGCAGCTTCGGGACTAGCGGTTTCTACGAGCAGTACTTC.

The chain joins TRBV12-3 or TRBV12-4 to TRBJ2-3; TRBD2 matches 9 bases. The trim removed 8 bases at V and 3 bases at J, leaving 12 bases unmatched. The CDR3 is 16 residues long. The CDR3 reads CASARRGGGATDTQYF. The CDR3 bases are TGTGCCAGCGCTCGCAGGGGCGGGGGGGCAACAGATACGCAGTATTTT.

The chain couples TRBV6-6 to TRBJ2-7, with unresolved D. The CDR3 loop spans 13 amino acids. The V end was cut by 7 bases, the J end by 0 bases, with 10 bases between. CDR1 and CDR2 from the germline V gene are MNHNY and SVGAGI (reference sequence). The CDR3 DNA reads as TGTGCCAGCAATGCCGACTTCTCCTACGAGCAGTACTTC. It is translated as CASNADFSYEQYF.

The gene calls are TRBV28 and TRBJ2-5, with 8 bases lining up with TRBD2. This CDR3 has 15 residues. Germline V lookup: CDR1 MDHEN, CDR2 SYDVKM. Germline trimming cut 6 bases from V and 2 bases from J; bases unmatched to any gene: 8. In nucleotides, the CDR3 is TGTGCCAGCAGCCCTTGGGTAGCGGGGCAAGAGACCCAGTACTTC. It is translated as CASSPWVAGQETQYF.

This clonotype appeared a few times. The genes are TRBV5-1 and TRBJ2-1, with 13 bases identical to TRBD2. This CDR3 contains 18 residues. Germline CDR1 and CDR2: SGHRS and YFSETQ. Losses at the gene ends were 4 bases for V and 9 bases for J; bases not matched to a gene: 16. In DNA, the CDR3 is TGCGCCAGCAGCGGGGCCCCTACTAGCGGGGGGGCCGTAGCTGAGCAGTTCTTC. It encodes CASSGAPTSGGAVAEQFF.

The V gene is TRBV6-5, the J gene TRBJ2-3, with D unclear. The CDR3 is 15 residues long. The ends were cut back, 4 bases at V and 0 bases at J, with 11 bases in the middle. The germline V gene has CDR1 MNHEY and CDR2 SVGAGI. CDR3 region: CASSFRVTSTDTQYF. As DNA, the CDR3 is TGTGCCAGCAGTTTCCGGGTCACTAGCACAGATACGCAGTATTTT.

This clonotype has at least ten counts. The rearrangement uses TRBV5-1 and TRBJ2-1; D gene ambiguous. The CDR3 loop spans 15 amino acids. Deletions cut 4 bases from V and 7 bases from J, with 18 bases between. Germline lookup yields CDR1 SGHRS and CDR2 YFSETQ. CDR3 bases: TGCGCCAGCAGCCTTACCGGGCCTCCGAAAAATGAGCAGTTCTTC. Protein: CASSLTGPPKNEQFF.

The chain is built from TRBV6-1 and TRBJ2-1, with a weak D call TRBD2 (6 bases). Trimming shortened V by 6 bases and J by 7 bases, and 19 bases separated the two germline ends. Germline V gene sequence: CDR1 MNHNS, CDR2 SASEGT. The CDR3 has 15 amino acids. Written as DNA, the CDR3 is TGTGCCAGCAGGCCGTCCGGGGGTATAGTGAATGAGCAGTTCTTC. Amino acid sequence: CASRPSGGIVNEQFF.

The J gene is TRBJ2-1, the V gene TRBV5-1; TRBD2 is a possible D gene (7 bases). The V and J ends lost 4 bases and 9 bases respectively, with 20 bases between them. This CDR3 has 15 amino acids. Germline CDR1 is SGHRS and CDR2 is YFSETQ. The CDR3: CASSRTWGGAPEQFF. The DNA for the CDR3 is TGCGCCAGCAGCCGAACCTGGGGGGGGGCTCCTGAGCAGTTCTTC.